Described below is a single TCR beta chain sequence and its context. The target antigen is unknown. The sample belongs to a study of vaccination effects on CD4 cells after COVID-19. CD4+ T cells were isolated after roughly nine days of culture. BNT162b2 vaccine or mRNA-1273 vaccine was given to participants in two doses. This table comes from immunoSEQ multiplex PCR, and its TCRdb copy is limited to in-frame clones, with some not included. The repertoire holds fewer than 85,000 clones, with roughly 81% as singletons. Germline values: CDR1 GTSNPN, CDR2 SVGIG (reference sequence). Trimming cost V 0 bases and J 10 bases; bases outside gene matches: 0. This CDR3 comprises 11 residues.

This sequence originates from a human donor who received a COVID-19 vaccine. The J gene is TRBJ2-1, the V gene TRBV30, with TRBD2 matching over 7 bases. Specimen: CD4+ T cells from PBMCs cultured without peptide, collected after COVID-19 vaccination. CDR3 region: CAWSVAGEQFF. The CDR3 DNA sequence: TGTGCCTGGAGTGTAGCGGGGGAGCAGTTCTTC.